This entry lists 3 T cell receptor beta chains sequenced from one sample in a study of blood T cell repertoires in COVID-19. The assay was immunoSEQ multiplex PCR, and TCRdb's table has in-frame clones only and misses some. The table records about 170,000 clones, around four fifths of them present only once. Input material: peripheral blood. These receptors all come from an elderly woman with COVID-19, enrolled during active disease.

This clone was counted only a few times. The J gene is TRBJ2-5, the V gene TRBV9; perhaps TRBD2 as D (6 bases). The CDR3 runs 15 residues. V lost 3 bases and J 3 bases, leaving 15 bases between the germline ends. Germline V gene data show CDR1 as SGDLS and CDR2 as YYNGEE. The CDR3 bases are TGTGCCAGCAGCGCGGGACTTCTGGGGGAAGAGACCCAGTACTTC. This translates into CASSAGLLGEETQYF. The full variable domain, rest sourced from reference TRBV9 and TRBJ2-5, is DSGVTQTPKHLITATGQRVTLRCSPRSGDLSVYWYQQSLDQGLQFLIQYYNGEERAKGNILERFSAQQFPDLHSELNLSSLELGDSALYFCASSAGLLGEETQYFGPGTRLLVL.

This chain links TRBV7-3 with TRBJ2-3; TRBD2 matches at 11 bases. The germline V gene has CDR1 SGHTA and CDR2 FQGTGA. J was trimmed by 0 bases and V by 3 bases; bases with no gene match: 2. The CDR3 has 16 residues. The CDR3 reads CASSFSGGASTDTQYF. The CDR3 region has the DNA TGTGCCAGCAGCTTTAGCGGGGGGGCTAGCACAGATACGCAGTATTTT.

CDR3 DNA sequence: TGTGCCAGCAGCTTGACTAGCGGGAGTGGCGAGCAGTACTTC. It is translated as CASSLTSGSGEQYF. The genes are TRBV5-5 and TRBJ2-7, with 11 bases lining up with TRBD2. The CDR3 sequence is 14 residues long. With 1 base clipped from V and 6 bases from J, the junction kept 3 bases outside the gene matches. The germline gives CDR1 SGHKS, CDR2 YYEKEE (reference sequence).